The sequence of this T cell receptor (beta chain) was determined in a study of blood T cell repertoires in COVID-19. Across the whole study: Both acute and convalescent COVID-19 samples were obtained from the United States, Italy and Spain. PBMCs, B-cell-depleted T cells, or T cells were the source of the cDNA or gDNA that made up the material.

From germline, CDR1 is MDHEN and CDR2 SYDVKM. V shed 3 bases and J 4 bases; nucleotides not matched to a gene: 11. The CDR3 totals 17 residues. In the authors' workflow: Estimates of nucleated cell counts were drawn from the amplification of reference gene primers. Repertoires were generated with immunoSEQ multiplex PCR, while TCRdb's copy carries only in-frame clones and drops some. V, J and clone size were drawn from that table, and D and trimming were deduced from the DNA. The sample contains 200,000 to 300,000 clones, about 80% of which appear only once. This receptor was identified in a human donor in a cohort sampled during active COVID-19. This chain uses TRBV28 with TRBJ2-3; 9 nucleotides line up with TRBD1. The sequenced material came from peripheral blood. This CDR3 is CASSFYIGTGIADTQYF. The CDR3 nucleotides are TGTGCCAGCAGTTTCTATATAGGGACAGGGATAGCAGATACGCAGTATTTT.